The sequence of this TCR beta chain was determined in a study of blood T cell repertoires in COVID-19. Of note for this clone: This sample includes further DNA sequences coding for the same CDR3.

The table came from immunoSEQ multiplex PCR; TCRdb's copy has only in-frame clones and leaves some out. The data contain over 150,000 clones, around 85% of them seen just once; the ten biggest clones take up 6.9%. The Seattle patients joined while their infection was active and were tracked longitudinally afterward. Trimming at V came to 5 bases and at J to 6 bases, leaving 2 bases not matched to a gene. CDR1 and CDR2 from the germline V gene are MNHEY and SVGAGI. This CDR3 region has 13 residues. The chain combines TRBV6-5 with TRBJ2-2; 8 nucleotides match TRBD1. The sample taken for sequencing was peripheral blood. This receptor was taken from a man older than 75 with COVID-19, enrolled during active disease. CDR3 bases: TGTGCCAGCAGTCCAGGGGGCGCCGGGGAGCTGTTTTTT. Its translation is CASSPGGAGELFF.